The 8 T cell receptor beta chains given below trace back to one sample, sequenced in a study of T cell responses to AZD1222 COVID-19 vaccine. Data came from immunoSEQ multiplex PCR; TCRdb stores just in-frame clones and leaves some out. The table records fewer than 90,000 clones, 70% to 90% of them present only once. The starting material was peripheral blood, obtained 28 days after the second AZD1222 dose. The receptors shown here come from an adult who received the AZD1222 COVID-19 vaccine.

Note on this clone: Other DNA sequences of this sample code for an identical CDR3. The chain links TRBV5-1 to TRBJ2-5; D might be TRBD1 (6 bases). CDR1 SGHRS and CDR2 YFSETQ come from the germline V gene. This CDR3 has 14 residues. Trimming left V 4 bases short and J 2 bases short, with 12 bases between. This CDR3 reads CASSPGQGQETQYF. CDR3 in DNA: TGCGCCAGCAGCCCCGGGCAGGGGCAAGAGACCCAGTACTTC.

This clone has just a few counts. The rearrangement links TRBV6-5 to TRBJ2-7; TRBD1 agrees at 7 bases. Trimming removed 7 bases from V and 6 bases from J; junction bases left unmatched: 6. CDR1 and CDR2 from the germline V gene are MNHEY and SVGAGI. This CDR3 is 12 amino acids long. The CDR3 is CASTSTGTEQYF. The CDR3 coding sequence is TGTGCCAGCACCTCGACAGGGACCGAGCAGTACTTC.

The chain couples TRBV7-2 to TRBJ2-1; either TRBD1 or TRBD2 may supply D (6 bases each). Trimming took off 7 bases at V and 3 bases at J, with 16 bases between the two ends. Germline CDR1 is SGHTA and CDR2 is FQGNSA. This CDR3 has 15 amino acids. CDR3 in amino acids: CASTPWRGDYNEQFF. Written as DNA, the CDR3 is TGTGCCAGCACCCCCTGGAGGGGGGACTACAATGAGCAGTTCTTC.

This clone was counted a few times. The chain recombines TRBV29-1 with TRBJ2-5; weak D call: TRBD2 (6 bases). The CDR3 is 12 residues long. Trimming took 4 bases from V and 5 from J, leaving 11 bases between them. CDR1 is SQVTM, CDR2 ANQGSEA, per germline. Here the CDR3 reads CSVVTSLETQYF. CDR3 nucleotide sequence: TGCAGCGTTGTAACTAGCTTGGAGACCCAGTACTTC.

V usage is TRBV7-9 and J usage is TRBJ2-1; a weak D match, TRBD1 (5 bases). The CDR3 is 14 amino acids. Trimming stripped 2 bases from V and 7 bases from J, with 12 bases between. Germline V lookup: CDR1 SEHNR, CDR2 FQNEAQ (reference sequence). Written as DNA, the CDR3 is TGTGCCAGCAGCTTACGTGTGGGGCCAAATGAGCAGTTCTTC. This encodes CASSLRVGPNEQFF.

This clone was observed once. V and J are TRBV20-1 and TRBJ2-1; maybe TRBD1 (6 bases). The V end was cut by 3 bases, the J end by 12 bases, with 21 bases between. Germline-derived CDR1 and CDR2 are DFQATT and SNEGSKA (reference sequence). This CDR3 comprises 14 residues. The CDR3 sequence is CSASVLQGPSRQFF. Written as DNA, the CDR3 is TGCAGTGCTAGTGTTTTACAGGGCCCATCCCGGCAGTTCTTC.

This chain links TRBV5-6 with TRBJ1-3; D unclear. The germline CDR1 and CDR2 sequences are SGHDT and YYEEEE. V was clipped by 3 bases and J by 2 bases, with 12 bases between them. The CDR3 loop spans 15 amino acids. CDR3 DNA: TGTGCCAGCAGCTCCACCCGGCGTCCTGGAAACACCATATATTTT. Translation gives CASSSTRRPGNTIYF.

CDR3 residues: CASSNRGPSDTQYF. As DNA, the CDR3 is TGTGCCAGCAGTAATCGGGGGCCGTCAGATACGCAGTATTTT. This chain joins TRBV7-2 and TRBJ2-3; D may correspond to TRBD1 or TRBD2 (6 bases each). The CDR3 loop spans 14 amino acids. Germline V gene sequence: CDR1 SGHTA, CDR2 FQGNSA. V lost 6 bases, J lost 4 bases, and 14 bases lay in between. Full variable domain (remainder filled in from reference TRBV7-2 and TRBJ2-3): GAGVSQSPSNKVTEKGKDVELRCDPISGHTALYWYRQSLGQGLEFLIYFQGNSAPDKSGLPSDRFSAERTGGSVSTLTIQRTQQEDSAVYLCASSNRGPSDTQYFGPGTRLTVL.